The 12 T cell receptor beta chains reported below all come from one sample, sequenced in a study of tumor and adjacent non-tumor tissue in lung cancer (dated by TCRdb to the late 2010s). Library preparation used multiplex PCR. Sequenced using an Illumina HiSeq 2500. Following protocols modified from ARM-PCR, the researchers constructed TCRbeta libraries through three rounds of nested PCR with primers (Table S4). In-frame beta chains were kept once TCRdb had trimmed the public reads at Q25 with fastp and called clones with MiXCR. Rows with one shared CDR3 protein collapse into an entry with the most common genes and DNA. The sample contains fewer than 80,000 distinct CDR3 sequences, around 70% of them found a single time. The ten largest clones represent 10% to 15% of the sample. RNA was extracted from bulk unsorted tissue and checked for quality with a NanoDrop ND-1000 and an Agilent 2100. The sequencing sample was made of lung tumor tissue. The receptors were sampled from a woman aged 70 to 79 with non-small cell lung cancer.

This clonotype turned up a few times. CDR3 residues: CASSSRLAGAGELFF. The CDR3 DNA sequence: TGTGCCAGCAGCTCGAGACTAGCAGGAGCCGGGGAGCTGTTTTTT. The rearrangement links TRBV11-1 to TRBJ2-2; 7 nucleotides match TRBD2. The germline gives CDR1 SGHAT, CDR2 FQDESV (reference sequence). The length of the CDR3 is 15 residues. Germline trimming cut 4 bases from V and 6 bases from J; bases unmatched to any gene: 8.

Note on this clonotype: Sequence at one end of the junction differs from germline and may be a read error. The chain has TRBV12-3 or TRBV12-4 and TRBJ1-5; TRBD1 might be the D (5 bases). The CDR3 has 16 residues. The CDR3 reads CASSKTGLSGHQPHHF. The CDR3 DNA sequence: TGTGCCAGCAGTAAAACAGGATTGAGTGGACATCAGCCCCACCATTTT.

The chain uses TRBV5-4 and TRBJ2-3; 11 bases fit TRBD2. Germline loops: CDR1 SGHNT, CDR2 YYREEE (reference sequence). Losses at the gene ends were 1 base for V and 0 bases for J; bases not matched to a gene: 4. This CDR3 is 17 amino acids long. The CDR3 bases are TGTGCCAGCAGCTTGATGATAGCGGGGGGGAGCACAGATACGCAGTATTTT. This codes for CASSLMIAGGSTDTQYF.

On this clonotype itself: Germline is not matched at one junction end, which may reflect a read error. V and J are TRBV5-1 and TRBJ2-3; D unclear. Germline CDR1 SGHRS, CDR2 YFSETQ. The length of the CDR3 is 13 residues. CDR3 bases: TGCGCCAACAGCTTCGCCGGCACAGATACGCAGTATTTT. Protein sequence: CANSFAGTDTQYF.

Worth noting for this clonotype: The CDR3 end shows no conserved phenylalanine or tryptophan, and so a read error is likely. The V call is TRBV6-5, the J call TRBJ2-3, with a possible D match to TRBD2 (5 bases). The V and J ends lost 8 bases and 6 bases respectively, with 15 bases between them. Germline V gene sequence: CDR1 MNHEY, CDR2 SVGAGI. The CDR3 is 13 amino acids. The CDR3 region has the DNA TGTGCCAGCGATACCCTCGGGGAGGATACGCAGTATTTA. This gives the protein CASDTLGEDTQYL.

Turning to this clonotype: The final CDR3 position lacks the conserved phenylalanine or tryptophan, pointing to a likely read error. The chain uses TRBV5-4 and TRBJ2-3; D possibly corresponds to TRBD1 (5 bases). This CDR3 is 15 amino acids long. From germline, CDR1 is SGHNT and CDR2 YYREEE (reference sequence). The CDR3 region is CASRLDKDSTDTQYS. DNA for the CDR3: TGTGCCAGCAGGTTGGACAAGGATAGCACAGATACGCAGTATTCT.

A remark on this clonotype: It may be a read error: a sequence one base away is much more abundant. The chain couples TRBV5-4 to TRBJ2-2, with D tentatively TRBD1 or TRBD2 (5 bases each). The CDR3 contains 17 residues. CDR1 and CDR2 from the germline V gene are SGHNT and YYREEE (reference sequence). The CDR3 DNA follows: TGTTCCAGCAGCTCGGTGGGGGAAATTCTAAACACCGGGGAGCTGTTTTTT. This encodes CSSSSVGEILNTGELFF. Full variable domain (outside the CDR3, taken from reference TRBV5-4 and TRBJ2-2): ETGVTQSPTHLIKTRGQQVTLRCSSQSGHNTVSWYQQALGQGPQFIFQYYREEENGRGNFPPRFSGLQFPNYSSELNVNALELDDSALYLCSSSSVGEILNTGELFFGEGSRLTVL.

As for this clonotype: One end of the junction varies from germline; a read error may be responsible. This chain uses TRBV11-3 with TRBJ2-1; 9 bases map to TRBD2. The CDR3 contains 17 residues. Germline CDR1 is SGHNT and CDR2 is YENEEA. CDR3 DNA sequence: TGTACCAGCAGCTTAGATCTGAGGACTAGCGTGATACGTGAGCAGGTCTTC. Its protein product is CTSSLDLRTSVIREQVF.

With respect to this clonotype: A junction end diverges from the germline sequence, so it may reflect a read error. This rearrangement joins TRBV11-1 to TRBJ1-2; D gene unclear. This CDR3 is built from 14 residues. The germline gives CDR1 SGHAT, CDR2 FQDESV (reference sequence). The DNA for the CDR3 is TGTGCCAGTAGTTATTCGGGAGTTGGCTATGGCTACACATTC. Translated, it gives CASSYSGVGYGYTF.

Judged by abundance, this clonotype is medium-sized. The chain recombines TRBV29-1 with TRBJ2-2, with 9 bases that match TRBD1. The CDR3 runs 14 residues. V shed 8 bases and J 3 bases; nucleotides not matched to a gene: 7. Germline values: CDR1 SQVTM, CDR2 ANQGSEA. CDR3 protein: CSFFGDRDTGELFF. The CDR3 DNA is TGCAGCTTCTTCGGGGACAGGGACACCGGGGAGCTGTTTTTT.

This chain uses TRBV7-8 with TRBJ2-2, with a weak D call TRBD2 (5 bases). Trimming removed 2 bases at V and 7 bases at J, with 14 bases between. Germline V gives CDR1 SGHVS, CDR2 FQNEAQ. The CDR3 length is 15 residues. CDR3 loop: CASSLLRGISGELFF. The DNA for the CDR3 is TGTGCCAGCAGCTTACTTCGAGGGATCAGCGGGGAGCTGTTTTTT.

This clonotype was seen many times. This CDR3 reads CSARDLARMNTEAFF. The DNA for the CDR3 is TGCAGTGCTAGAGATTTGGCCCGCATGAACACTGAAGCTTTCTTT. The J gene is TRBJ1-1, the V gene TRBV20-1; D call uncertain. Between the trimmed V and J ends, which lost 0 bases and 0 bases, there was a span of 11 bases. The germline CDR1 and CDR2 sequences are DFQATT and SNEGSKA (reference sequence). The CDR3 is 15 amino acids.